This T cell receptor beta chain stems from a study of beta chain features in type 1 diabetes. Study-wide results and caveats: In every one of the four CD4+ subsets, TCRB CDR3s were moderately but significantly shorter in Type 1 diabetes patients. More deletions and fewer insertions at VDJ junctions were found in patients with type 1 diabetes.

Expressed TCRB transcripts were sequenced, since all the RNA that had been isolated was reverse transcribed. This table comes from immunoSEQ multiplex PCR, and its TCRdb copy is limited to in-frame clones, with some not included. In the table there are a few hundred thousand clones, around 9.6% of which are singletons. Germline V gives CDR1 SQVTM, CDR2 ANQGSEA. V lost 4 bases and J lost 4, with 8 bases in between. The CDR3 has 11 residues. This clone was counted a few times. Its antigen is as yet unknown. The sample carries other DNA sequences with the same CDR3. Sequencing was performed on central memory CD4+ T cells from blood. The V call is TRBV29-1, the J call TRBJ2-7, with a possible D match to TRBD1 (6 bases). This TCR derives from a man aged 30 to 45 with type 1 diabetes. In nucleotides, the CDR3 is TGCAGCGTTGTGGGGGCATACGAGCAGTACTTC. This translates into CSVVGAYEQYF.